This T cell receptor beta chain originates from a study of T cells in Graves' hyperthyroidism and ophthalmopathy. RNA transcripts provided the source from which TCR beta CDR3 regions were amplified. The HTBI primer set drove a first-round RT-PCR of the TCR CDR3. Via MiXCR, TCRdb re-called the multiplex PCR reads, giving one row per CDR3 protein. Of fewer than 400,000 distinct CDR3 sequences in the sample, approximately 17% were seen once. Germline loops: CDR1 GTSNPN, CDR2 SVGIG (reference sequence). This CDR3 has 15 residues. With 0 bases removed from V and 1 base from J, the gap between germline ends came to 9 bases. A remark on this clonotype: Its antigen is currently unknown.

Hyperthyroidism in the patients, aged 18 to 65, was newly diagnosed and under 2 months in duration. Uncontrolled infection, other autoimmune disease, pregnancy or lactation excluded patients. Whole-study results and caveats: Ophthalmopathy, as predicted by the model, came a median roughly 6.3 months after the prediction. In blood, most of the thyroid clonotypes expanded above 0.001 were also present.

The sample was blood. The chain combines TRBV30 with TRBJ2-2; D not resolved. The TCR was taken from a man younger than 45 with Graves' hyperthyroidism. CDR3 sequence: CAWSVRSLNTGELFF. For the CDR3, the DNA is TGTGCCTGGAGTGTACGCAGCTTGAACACCGGGGAGCTGTTTTTT.